Shown below are 26 T cell receptor beta chains from a single sample sequenced in a study of cytomegalovirus exposure and HLA in healthy donors. Use of 60 Vbeta and 13 Jbeta primers characterized the PCR. TCRdb's table, derived via immunoSEQ multiplex PCR, lists solely in-frame clones and lacks some. The sample has 150,000 to 200,000 clones, more than 65% seen once; the top ten hold 2.5%. Sequencing was done on a sample of PBMCs. The receptor set was obtained from a woman between 25 and 40 years old in good health and CMV-seropositive.

The chain joins TRBV9 to TRBJ1-2; D call uncertain. Trimming removed 4 bases from V and 6 bases from J, with 16 bases in between. Germline assignment: CDR1 SGDLS and CDR2 YYNGEE. This CDR3 region has 14 residues. The CDR3 loop is CASSPQAGGNGYTF. CDR3 bases: TGTGCCAGCAGCCCCCAAGCGGGAGGGAATGGCTACACCTTC.

A remark on this clone: Within the sample, other DNA sequences also encode this same CDR3. J is TRBJ2-5 and V is TRBV7-2; D remains ambiguous. Trimming removed 1 base from V and 1 base from J, with 4 bases in between. CDR1 is SGHTA, CDR2 FQGNSA, per germline. The CDR3 extends over 13 amino acids. The CDR3 nucleotides read TGTGCCAGCAGCTTAGGACTCCAAGAGACCCAGTACTTC. The encoded protein is CASSLGLQETQYF.

This clone showed up just a few times. This chain joins TRBV2 and TRBJ2-7; 7 positions match TRBD1. Germline trimming cut 1 base from V and 1 base from J; bases unmatched to any gene: 4. This CDR3 contains 15 residues. CDR1 and CDR2 (germline): SNHLY, FYNNEI. The CDR3 reads CASSEGTGPSYEQYF. For the CDR3, the DNA is TGTGCCAGCAGTGAAGGGACAGGCCCTTCCTACGAGCAGTACTTC.

The gene calls are TRBV4-2 and TRBJ2-1; 10 nucleotides agree with TRBD2. The CDR3 length is 15 residues. The germline gives CDR1 LGHNA, CDR2 YNFKEQ. V shed 6 bases and J 5 bases; nucleotides not matched to a gene: 7. The CDR3 is CASSSSGGADNEQFF. CDR3 in DNA: TGTGCCAGCAGTTCCAGCGGGGGGGCCGACAATGAGCAGTTCTTC.

The V call is TRBV4-2, the J call TRBJ2-5, with 7 bases identical to TRBD2. CDR1 and CDR2 (germline): LGHNA, YNFKEQ. This CDR3 region has 17 residues. The junction had 8 bases not matched to a gene; V was cut back by 0 bases and J by 1 base. CDR3 DNA sequence: TGTGCCAGCAGCCAAGATCACCTAGCGGACTCCCAAGAGACCCAGTACTTC. Amino acids: CASSQDHLADSQETQYF.

This clone was counted between two and nine times. The chain carries TRBV9 and TRBJ2-5; 7 nucleotides match TRBD2. In germline, CDR1 is SGDLS, CDR2 YYNGEE. The CDR3 consists of 15 residues. Trimming cost V 4 bases and J 4 bases; bases outside gene matches: 10. The CDR3 sequence is CASSPDGGNPETQYF. CDR3 sequence (DNA): TGTGCCAGCAGCCCAGACGGGGGGAACCCAGAGACCCAGTACTTC.

J is TRBJ1-4 and V is TRBV10-3; 8 positions match TRBD1. The CDR3 has 16 amino acids. The germline gives CDR1 ENHRY, CDR2 SYGVKD. J gave up 11 bases and V 6 bases, and 17 bases lay outside the gene matches. The CDR3 DNA sequence: TGTGCCATCAGCGACTTACCTGGGACAGGTTTTGGGAAACTGTTTTTT. Its protein product is CAISDLPGTGFGKLFF.

The rearrangement joins TRBV6-1 to TRBJ2-7; D gene unclear. The V and J ends lost 5 bases and 4 bases respectively, with 9 bases between them. Germline CDR1 and CDR2: MNHNS and SASEGT. This CDR3 has 12 residues. DNA of the CDR3: TGTGCCAGCAGTTCCACAGCTTACGAGCAGTACTTC. Encoded protein: CASSSTAYEQYF.

The CDR3 sequence: CASRNRDYEQFF. In DNA, the CDR3 is TGTGCCAGCAGAAACAGGGATTATGAGCAGTTCTTC. The chain joins TRBV11-3 to TRBJ2-1; TRBD1 is a possible D gene (6 bases). The CDR3 contains 12 residues. Per the germline V gene, CDR1 is SGHNT and CDR2 is YENEEA. Trimming stripped 6 bases from V and 8 bases from J, with 11 bases between.

With regard to this clone: Compared with germline, one end of the junction differs, possibly owing to a read error. The chain has TRBV2 and TRBJ2-2, with 8 bases matching TRBD2. Germline assignment: CDR1 SNHLY and CDR2 FYNNEI. The CDR3 is 16 residues long. DNA of the CDR3: TGTGCTAGTACCCCTGACGCGGGGGGCGGGACCGGAGAGCTGTTTTTT. Residues: CASTPDAGGGTGELFF.

The V call is TRBV18, the J call TRBJ1-2; 9 positions match TRBD1. After removal of 5 bases from V and 8 bases from J, the junction contained 3 bases not matched to a gene. The length of the CDR3 is 12 residues. CDR1 and CDR2 (germline): KGHSH, LQKENI. Written as DNA, the CDR3 is TGTGCCAGCTCATCGGGACAGGGAGGCTACACCTTC. Translation: CASSSGQGGYTF.

CDR3 nucleotide sequence: TGTGCCAGCAGCTCTGGGACAGGGATTGAGACCCAGTACTTC. This encodes CASSSGTGIETQYF. The chain couples TRBV13 to TRBJ2-5, with 9 bases fitting TRBD1. Germline CDR1 and CDR2: PRHDT and FYEKMQ (reference sequence). The CDR3 totals 14 residues. Trimming took 4 bases from V and 5 from J; bases not matched to a gene: 5.

The chain carries TRBV19 and TRBJ1-1; TRBD1 agrees at 7 bases. Germline lookup yields CDR1 LNHDA and CDR2 SQIVND (reference sequence). The CDR3 totals 16 residues. The V gene end was trimmed by 2 bases and the J gene end by 5 bases; junction bases not matched to a gene: 11. The CDR3 protein is CASSILRGRGRTEAFF. In DNA form, the CDR3 reads TGTGCCAGTAGTATACTTAGGGGGCGCGGGAGGACTGAAGCTTTCTTT.

This clone has only one observation. The chain has TRBV11-2 and TRBJ1-1; TRBD1 agrees at 7 bases. V trimming: 4 bases; J trimming: 1 base; junction bases outside the gene matches: 6. The CDR3 is 15 residues long. The germline V gene encodes CDR1 SGHAT and CDR2 FQNNGV. The DNA of the CDR3 is TGTGCCAGCAGCTGGACGACAGGGCCGAACACTGAAGCTTTCTTT. Amino acid sequence: CASSWTTGPNTEAFF.

J is TRBJ2-7 and V is TRBV6-5, with D perhaps matching TRBD2 (6 bases). CDR1 and CDR2 from the germline V gene are MNHEY and SVGAGI. The CDR3 spans 14 residues. V gave up 6 bases and J gave up 2 bases, with 14 bases separating them. The DNA of the CDR3 is TGTGCCAGCAGCGGGTCCGGGAGACCCTACGAGCAGTACTTC. Residues: CASSGSGRPYEQYF.

The V call is TRBV29-1, the J call TRBJ2-7; the match to TRBD2 covers 10 bases. Trimming took 4 bases from V and 0 from J; bases not matched to a gene: 6. Germline CDR1 is SQVTM and CDR2 is ANQGSEA. The CDR3 sequence is 15 residues long. Written as DNA, the CDR3 is TGCAGCGTTGCCGGGACTAGCGCCTCCTCCTACGAGCAGTACTTC. This sequence encodes CSVAGTSASSYEQYF.

The chain recombines TRBV10-1 with TRBJ2-2, with 10 nucleotides matching TRBD1. J gave up 7 bases and V 8 bases, and 7 bases lay outside the gene matches. CDR3 length: 14 residues. CDR1 and CDR2 (germline): WNHNN, SYGVQD (reference sequence). This chain's CDR3 is CASGRDRGHGELFF. The CDR3 DNA sequence: TGCGCCAGCGGCCGGGACAGGGGTCACGGGGAGCTGTTTTTT.

To note about this clone: An end of the junction differs from the germline gene, which may be a read error. This chain uses TRBV10-2 with TRBJ2-5; D perhaps matches TRBD2 (5 bases). Per germline, CDR1 WSHSY and CDR2 SAAADI. The CDR3 spans 14 residues. CDR3 sequence reads: CANSEGGRAETQYF. The CDR3, as DNA: TGCGCCAACAGTGAGGGCGGGCGCGCCGAGACCCAGTACTTC.

The chain uses TRBV5-1 and TRBJ2-7; 7 bases are a match to TRBD2. Germline V gives CDR1 SGHRS, CDR2 YFSETQ. This CDR3 is built from 14 residues. V was pared by 2 bases and J by 5 bases, with 7 bases of the junction left unmatched. CDR3 residues: CASSLQSGGDEQYF. The DNA of the CDR3 is TGCGCCAGCAGCTTACAATCGGGGGGAGACGAGCAGTACTTC. Supplemented by reference TRBV5-1 and TRBJ2-7, the full variable domain reads KAGVTQTPRYLIKTRGQQVTLSCSPISGHRSVSWYQQTPGQGLQFLFEYFSETQRNKGNFPGRFSGRQFSNSRSEMNVSTLELGDSALYLCASSLQSGGDEQYFGPGTRLTVT.

V usage is TRBV29-1 and J usage is TRBJ1-2; the match to TRBD1 covers 7 bases. CDR3 size: 16 residues. CDR1 is SQVTM, CDR2 ANQGSEA, per germline. With 6 bases clipped from V and 5 bases from J, the junction kept 18 bases outside the gene matches. CDR3 nucleotides: TGCAGCGTCCGAGACCGGGCAAGGGTCAGGGGGTATGGCTACACCTTC. This encodes CSVRDRARVRGYGYTF.

This clone has only one observation. This chain uses TRBV27 with TRBJ2-7; possibly TRBD1 for D (5 bases). The length of the CDR3 is 14 residues. Trimming left V 4 bases short and J 0 bases short, with 10 bases between. The V gene's germline CDR1 is MNHEY and CDR2 SMNVEV (reference sequence). The CDR3 DNA reads TGTGCCAGCAGTTCTCAGGGATTCTCCTACGAGCAGTACTTC. This gives the protein CASSSQGFSYEQYF.

Here the CDR3 DNA reads TGTGCCAGCAGCTTCGGGTCCTCCTACAATGAGCAGTTCTTC. The encoded protein is CASSFGSSYNEQFF. The chain has TRBV5-4 and TRBJ2-1; no clear D. Germline loops: CDR1 SGHNT, CDR2 YYREEE (reference sequence). The CDR3 contains 14 residues. V was shortened by 2 bases and J by 0 bases, with 6 bases between the two germline ends.

The chain couples TRBV5-1 to TRBJ2-3; D is possibly TRBD2 (5 bases). Germline V gives CDR1 SGHRS, CDR2 YFSETQ. Trimming shortened V by 4 bases and J by 2 bases, and 14 bases separated the two germline ends. CDR3 length equals 15 residues. CDR3 loop: CASSIYFGVTDTQYF. In nucleotides, the CDR3 is TGCGCCAGCAGCATCTATTTCGGGGTCACAGATACGCAGTATTTT.

The chain combines TRBV5-1 with TRBJ2-2, with a possible D match to TRBD1 (6 bases). This CDR3 region has 14 residues. CDR1 and CDR2 from the germline V gene are SGHRS and YFSETQ. Trimming stripped 2 bases from V and 2 bases from J, with 7 bases between. The CDR3 sequence: CASSLQGNTGELFF. The CDR3 region has the DNA TGCGCCAGCAGCTTACAGGGCAACACCGGGGAGCTGTTTTTT.

CDR3: CATNPVDRVYEQYF. The CDR3 DNA reads as TGTGCCACCAATCCCGTCGACAGGGTGTACGAGCAGTACTTC. This chain uses TRBV28 with TRBJ2-5; TRBD1 aligns across 7 bases. Near its end, the DNA agrees better with TRBJ2-7, so the J call may be wrong. CDR1 and CDR2 (germline): MDHEN, SYDVKM. This CDR3 has 14 amino acids.

V usage is TRBV15 and J usage is TRBJ1-6; D is possibly TRBD1 (5 bases). Trimming shortened V by 0 bases and J by 0 bases, and 12 bases separated the two germline ends. This CDR3 is built from 18 residues. Germline V lookup: CDR1 LNHNV, CDR2 YYDKDF (reference sequence). CDR3 DNA sequence: TGTGCCACCAGCAGAGATTATGGGGCGAGCTCCTATAATTCACCCCTCCACTTT. Its translation is CATSRDYGASSYNSPLHF.